The rows below give T cell receptor beta chains drawn from one sample of a study of T-cell memory formation after mild COVID-19. One entry per CDR3 protein, called by TCRdb with MiXCR from the 5' RACE reads. The data show tens of thousands of distinct CDR3 sequences, 6.5% to 9% seen once. The sequencing sample was made of PBMCs or a T cell subset sorted from them (not recorded which). These receptors came from an adult woman who had mild COVID-19 (a few samples of this study predate the infection). Cell type and time point are not known. The CDR3 runs from the conserved cysteine through the conserved F or W. Fields, in order: D gene, J gene, V gene, clone size, CDR3 protein, CDR3 DNA. D genes are given only for firm matches. Size tells how often a clone was seen (once, few, many) or the class of an expanded clone, and some rows leave it out.

d_call: .; j_call: TRBJ1-5; v_call: TRBV28; clone_size: many; cdr3_aa: CASRSGTYDQPQHF; cdr3_nt: TGTGCCAGCAGATCCGGGACTTACGATCAGCCCCAGCATTTT
d_call: .; j_call: TRBJ1-3; v_call: TRBV7-9; clone_size: many; cdr3_aa: CASSLSEGIGNTIYF; cdr3_nt: TGTGCCAGCAGCTTGTCCGAGGGGATTGGAAACACCATATATTTT
d_call: .; j_call: TRBJ2-1; v_call: TRBV12-5; clone_size: many; cdr3_aa: CASGLVSPTPRLFF; cdr3_nt: TGTGCTAGTGGTTTGGTATCCCCGACTCCTCGGCTGTTCTTC
d_call: TRBD2; j_call: TRBJ2-5; v_call: TRBV15; clone_size: many; cdr3_aa: CATSRSSGADQETQYF; cdr3_nt: TGTGCCACCAGCAGATCGAGCGGGGCCGACCAAGAGACCCAGTACTTC
d_call: .; j_call: TRBJ2-3; v_call: TRBV2; clone_size: many; cdr3_aa: CASSLTGGGDTQYF; cdr3_nt: TGTGCCAGCAGCCTAACAGGGGGAGGGGATACGCAGTATTTT
d_call: .; j_call: TRBJ1-5; v_call: TRBV12-3/TRBV12-4; clone_size: many; cdr3_aa: CASSPRSYNQPQHF; cdr3_nt: TGTGCCAGCAGTCCAAGATCTTATAATCAGCCCCAGCATTTT
d_call: .; j_call: TRBJ2-3; v_call: TRBV12-3/TRBV12-4; clone_size: many; cdr3_aa: CASSLGGDTQYF; cdr3_nt: TGTGCCAGCAGCCTGGGGGGAGATACGCAGTATTTT
d_call: .; j_call: TRBJ1-4; v_call: TRBV12-1; clone_size: many; cdr3_aa: CASSFEAGPLEKLFF; cdr3_nt: TGTGCCAGCAGCTTTGAGGCAGGACCTCTTGAAAAACTGTTTTTT
d_call: .; j_call: TRBJ2-1; v_call: TRBV11-2; clone_size: many; cdr3_aa: CASSLEGWVSYNEQFF; cdr3_nt: TGTGCCAGCAGCTTAGAAGGGTGGGTCTCCTACAATGAGCAGTTCTTC
d_call: TRBD1; j_call: TRBJ2-1; v_call: TRBV7-8; clone_size: medium-sized; cdr3_aa: CASRTRQGLGNEQFF; cdr3_nt: TGTGCCAGCAGAACCCGACAGGGGCTTGGCAATGAGCAGTTCTTC
d_call: .; j_call: TRBJ1-1; v_call: TRBV29-1; clone_size: many; cdr3_aa: CSVDAGRKSAEAFF; cdr3_nt: TGCAGCGTTGATGCGGGCCGAAAGAGCGCTGAAGCTTTCTTT
d_call: TRBD1; j_call: TRBJ1-2; v_call: TRBV15; clone_size: many; cdr3_aa: CATSSRYGQGHGYTF; cdr3_nt: TGTGCCACCAGCTCCAGATACGGACAGGGACATGGCTACACCTTC
d_call: TRBD2; j_call: TRBJ2-7; v_call: TRBV7-3; clone_size: .; cdr3_aa: CASSLRRGGPYEQYF; cdr3_nt: TGTGCCAGCAGCTTAAGGCGGGGGGGACCCTACGAGCAGTACTTC
d_call: .; j_call: TRBJ2-1; v_call: TRBV9; clone_size: many; cdr3_aa: CASSVDGSDSEQFF; cdr3_nt: TGTGCCAGCAGCGTAGACGGGAGTGATAGTGAGCAGTTCTTC
d_call: TRBD1; j_call: TRBJ2-7; v_call: TRBV7-6; clone_size: many; cdr3_aa: CASSPTGAGREQYF; cdr3_nt: TGTGCCAGCAGCCCGACAGGGGCCGGCCGGGAGCAGTACTTC
d_call: .; j_call: TRBJ2-7; v_call: TRBV27; clone_size: many; cdr3_aa: CASSPTRVSYEQYF; cdr3_nt: TGTGCCAGCAGTCCAACAAGAGTGTCCTACGAGCAGTACTTC
d_call: .; j_call: TRBJ1-6; v_call: TRBV6-5; clone_size: many; cdr3_aa: CASSYSDRTPLHF; cdr3_nt: TGTGCCAGCAGTTACTCGGACAGAACACCCCTCCACTTT